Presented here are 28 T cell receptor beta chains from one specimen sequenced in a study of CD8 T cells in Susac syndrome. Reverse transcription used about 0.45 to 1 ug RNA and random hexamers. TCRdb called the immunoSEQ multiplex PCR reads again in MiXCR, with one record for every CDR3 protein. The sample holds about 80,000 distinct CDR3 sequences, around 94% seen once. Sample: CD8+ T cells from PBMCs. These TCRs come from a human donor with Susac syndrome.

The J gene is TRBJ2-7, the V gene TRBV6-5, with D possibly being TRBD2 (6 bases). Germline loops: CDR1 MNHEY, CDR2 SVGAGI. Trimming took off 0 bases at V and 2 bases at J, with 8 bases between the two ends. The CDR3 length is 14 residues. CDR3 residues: CASSYSGGPYEQYF. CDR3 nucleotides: TGTGCCAGCAGTTACTCGGGAGGCCCCTACGAGCAGTACTTC.

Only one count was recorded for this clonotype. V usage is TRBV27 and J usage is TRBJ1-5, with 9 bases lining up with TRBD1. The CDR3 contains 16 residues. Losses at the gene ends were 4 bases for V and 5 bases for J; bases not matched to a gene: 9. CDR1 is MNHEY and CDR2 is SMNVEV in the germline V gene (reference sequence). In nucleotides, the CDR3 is TGTGCCAGCAGTTCCTCCGGGACAGGGCTCTATCAGCCCCAGCATTTT. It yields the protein CASSSSGTGLYQPQHF.

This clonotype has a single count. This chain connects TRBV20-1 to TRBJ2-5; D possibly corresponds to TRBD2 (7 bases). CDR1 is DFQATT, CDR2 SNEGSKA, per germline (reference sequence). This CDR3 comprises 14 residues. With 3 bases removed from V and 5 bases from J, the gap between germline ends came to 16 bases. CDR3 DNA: TGCAGTGCTAGCGTCTGGGAGGGGGGGGAGACCCAGTACTTC. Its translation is CSASVWEGGETQYF.

CDR3 in DNA: TGTGCTAGTGGCCTGGGGCTAGCGAGTTCCCAGTACTTC. Protein product: CASGLGLASSQYF. The chain has TRBV12-5 and TRBJ2-5; a weak D match, TRBD2 (6 bases). The CDR3 extends over 13 amino acids. Germline V gene sequence: CDR1 LGHNT, CDR2 FRNRAP. The V end lost 6 bases, the J end lost 9 bases, and 17 bases lay between the germline ends.

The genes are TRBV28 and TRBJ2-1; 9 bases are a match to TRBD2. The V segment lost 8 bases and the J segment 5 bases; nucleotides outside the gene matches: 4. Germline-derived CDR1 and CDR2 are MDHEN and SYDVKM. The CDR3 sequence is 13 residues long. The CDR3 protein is CASGLAGNNEQFF. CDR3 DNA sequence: TGTGCCAGCGGGCTAGCGGGAAACAATGAGCAGTTCTTC. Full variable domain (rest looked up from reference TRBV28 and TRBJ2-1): DVKVTQSSRYLVKRTGEKVFLECVQDMDHENMFWYRQDPGLGLRLIYFSYDVKMKEKGDIPEGYSVSREKKERFSLILESASTNQTSMYLCASGLAGNNEQFFGPGTRLTVL.

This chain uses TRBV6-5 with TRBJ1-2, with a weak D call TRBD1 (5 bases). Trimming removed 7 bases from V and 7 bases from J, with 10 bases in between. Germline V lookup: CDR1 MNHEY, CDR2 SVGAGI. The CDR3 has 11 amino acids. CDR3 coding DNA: TGTGCCAGCACCTCGGGGGGTGGCTACACCTTC. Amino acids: CASTSGGGYTF.

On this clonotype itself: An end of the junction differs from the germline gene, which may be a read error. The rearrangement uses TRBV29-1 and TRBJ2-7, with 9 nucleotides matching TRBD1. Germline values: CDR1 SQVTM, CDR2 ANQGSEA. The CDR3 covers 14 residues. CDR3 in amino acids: CSVEDRGNGYEQYF. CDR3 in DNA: TGCAGCGTCGAAGACAGGGGGAACGGCTACGAGCAGTACTTC.

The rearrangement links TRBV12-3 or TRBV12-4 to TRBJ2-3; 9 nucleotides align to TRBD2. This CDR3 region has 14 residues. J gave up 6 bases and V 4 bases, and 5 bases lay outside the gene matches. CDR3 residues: CASSYRLADDTQYF. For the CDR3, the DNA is TGTGCCAGCAGTTACCGACTAGCGGATGATACGCAGTATTTT.

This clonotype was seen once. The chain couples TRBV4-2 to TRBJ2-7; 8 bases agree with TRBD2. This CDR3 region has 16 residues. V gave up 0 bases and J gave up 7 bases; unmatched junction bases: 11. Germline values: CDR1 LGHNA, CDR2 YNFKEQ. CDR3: CASSQDPAAGVREQYF. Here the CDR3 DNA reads TGTGCCAGCAGCCAAGATCCAGCAGCGGGAGTAAGGGAGCAGTACTTC.

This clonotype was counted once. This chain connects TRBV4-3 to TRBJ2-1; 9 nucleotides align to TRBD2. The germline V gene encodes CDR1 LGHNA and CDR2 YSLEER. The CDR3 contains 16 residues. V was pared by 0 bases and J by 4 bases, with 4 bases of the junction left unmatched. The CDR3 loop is CASSQDRSGRYNEQFF. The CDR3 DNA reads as TGCGCCAGCAGCCAAGATAGGAGCGGGAGGTACAATGAGCAGTTCTTC.

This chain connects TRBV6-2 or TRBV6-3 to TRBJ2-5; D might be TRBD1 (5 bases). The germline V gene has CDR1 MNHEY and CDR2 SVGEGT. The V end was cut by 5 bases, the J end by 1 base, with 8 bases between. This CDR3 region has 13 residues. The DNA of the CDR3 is TGTGCCAGCAGTCGACAGCCCCAAGAGACCCAGTACTTC. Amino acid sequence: CASSRQPQETQYF.

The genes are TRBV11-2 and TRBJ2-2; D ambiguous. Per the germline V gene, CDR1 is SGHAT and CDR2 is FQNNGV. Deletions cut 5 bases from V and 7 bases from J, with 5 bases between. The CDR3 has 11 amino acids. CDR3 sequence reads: CASSGIGELFF. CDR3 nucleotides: TGTGCCAGCAGCGGTATCGGGGAGCTGTTTTTT.

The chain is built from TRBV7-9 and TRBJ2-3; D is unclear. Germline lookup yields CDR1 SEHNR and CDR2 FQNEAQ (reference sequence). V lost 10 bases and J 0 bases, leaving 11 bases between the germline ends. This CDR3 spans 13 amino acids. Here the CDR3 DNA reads TGTGCCACGGCAGTGGGGAGCACAGATACGCAGTATTTT. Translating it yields CATAVGSTDTQYF.

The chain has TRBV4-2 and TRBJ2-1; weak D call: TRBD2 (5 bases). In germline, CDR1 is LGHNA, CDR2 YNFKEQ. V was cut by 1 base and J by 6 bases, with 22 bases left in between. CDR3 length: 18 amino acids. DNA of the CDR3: TGTGCCAGCAGCCAAGTCAGTAGCGCCTCCTGGCCGGGCAATGAGCAGTTCTTC. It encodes CASSQVSSASWPGNEQFF.

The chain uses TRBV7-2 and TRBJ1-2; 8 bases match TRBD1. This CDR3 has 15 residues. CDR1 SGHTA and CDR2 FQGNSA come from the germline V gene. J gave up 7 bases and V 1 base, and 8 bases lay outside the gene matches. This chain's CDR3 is CASSLGLGQAGGYTF. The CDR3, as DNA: TGTGCCAGCAGCTTAGGGTTGGGACAGGCCGGTGGCTACACCTTC.

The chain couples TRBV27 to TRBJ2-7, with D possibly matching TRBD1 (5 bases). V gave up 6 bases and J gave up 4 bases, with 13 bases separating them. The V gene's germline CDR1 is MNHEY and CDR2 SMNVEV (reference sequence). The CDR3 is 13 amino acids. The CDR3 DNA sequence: TGTGCCAGCAGCCCAGGGTATCCATACGAGCAGTACTTC. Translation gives CASSPGYPYEQYF.

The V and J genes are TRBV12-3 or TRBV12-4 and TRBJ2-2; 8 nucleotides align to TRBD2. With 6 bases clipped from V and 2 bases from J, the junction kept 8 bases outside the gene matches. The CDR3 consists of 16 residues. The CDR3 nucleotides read TGTGCCAGCAGGCCCAGCGGGGGTTATAACACCGGGGAGCTGTTTTTT. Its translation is CASRPSGGYNTGELFF.

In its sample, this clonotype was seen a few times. The CDR3 region has the DNA TGCGCCAGCAGCCTCACAGGGGGCGCATCGGATACGCAGTATTTT. Translating it yields CASSLTGGASDTQYF. V usage is TRBV4-3 and J usage is TRBJ2-3; the match to TRBD1 covers 9 bases. Germline values: CDR1 LGHNA, CDR2 YSLEER. CDR3 length: 15 residues. The J segment lost 6 bases and the V segment lost 4 bases, leaving 8 bases of the junction unmatched.

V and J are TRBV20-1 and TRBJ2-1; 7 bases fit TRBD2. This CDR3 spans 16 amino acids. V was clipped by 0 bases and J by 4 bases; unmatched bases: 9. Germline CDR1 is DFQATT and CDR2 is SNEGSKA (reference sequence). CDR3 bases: TGCAGTGCTAGAGATATGGTAGCGGGTGGTTACAATGAGCAGTTCTTC. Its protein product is CSARDMVAGGYNEQFF.

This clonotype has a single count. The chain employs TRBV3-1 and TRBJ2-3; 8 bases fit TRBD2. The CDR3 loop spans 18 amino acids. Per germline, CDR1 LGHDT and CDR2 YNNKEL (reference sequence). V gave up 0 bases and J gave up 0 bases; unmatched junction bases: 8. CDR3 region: CASSQERVSGTSTDTQYF. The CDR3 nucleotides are TGTGCCAGCAGCCAAGAGAGGGTTAGCGGGACTAGCACAGATACGCAGTATTTT.

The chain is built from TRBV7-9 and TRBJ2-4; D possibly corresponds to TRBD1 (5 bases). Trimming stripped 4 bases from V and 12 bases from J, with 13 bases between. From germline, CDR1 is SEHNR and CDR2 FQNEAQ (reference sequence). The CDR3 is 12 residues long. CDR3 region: CASSWSDKTQYF. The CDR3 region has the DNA TGTGCCAGCAGCTGGTCGGACAAGACTCAGTACTTC.

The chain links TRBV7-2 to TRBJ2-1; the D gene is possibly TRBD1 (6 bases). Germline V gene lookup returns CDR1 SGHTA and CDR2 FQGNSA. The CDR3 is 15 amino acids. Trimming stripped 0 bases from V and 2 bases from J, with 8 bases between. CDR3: CASSLAGATYNEQFF. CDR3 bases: TGTGCCAGCAGCTTAGCGGGGGCGACCTACAATGAGCAGTTCTTC. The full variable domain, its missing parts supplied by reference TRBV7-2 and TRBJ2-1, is GAGVSQSPSNKVTEKGKDVELRCDPISGHTALYWYRQSLGQGLEFLIYFQGNSAPDKSGLPSDRFSAERTGGSVSTLTIQRTQQEDSAVYLCASSLAGATYNEQFFGPGTRLTVL.

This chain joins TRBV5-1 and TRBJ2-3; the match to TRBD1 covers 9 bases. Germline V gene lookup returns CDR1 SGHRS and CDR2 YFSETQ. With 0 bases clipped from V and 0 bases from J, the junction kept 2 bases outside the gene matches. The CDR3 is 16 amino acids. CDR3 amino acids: CASSLGDRESTDTQYF. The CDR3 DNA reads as TGCGCCAGCAGCTTGGGGGACAGGGAAAGCACAGATACGCAGTATTTT.

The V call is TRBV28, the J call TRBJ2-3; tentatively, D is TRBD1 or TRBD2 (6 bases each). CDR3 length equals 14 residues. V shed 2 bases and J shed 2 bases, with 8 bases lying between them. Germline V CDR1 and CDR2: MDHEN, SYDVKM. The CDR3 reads CASSLRGDTDTQYF. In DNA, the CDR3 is TGTGCCAGCAGTTTAAGGGGGGACACAGATACGCAGTATTTT.

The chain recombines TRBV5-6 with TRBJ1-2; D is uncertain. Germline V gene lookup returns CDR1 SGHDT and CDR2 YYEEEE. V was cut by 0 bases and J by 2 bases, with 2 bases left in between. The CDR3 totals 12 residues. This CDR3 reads CASSLGNYGYTF. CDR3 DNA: TGTGCCAGCAGCTTGGGAAACTATGGCTACACCTTC.

The CDR3 bases are TGTGCCAGCAGGCCCATCCCGGGACTACCCGCCGTCACAGATACGCAGTATTTT. Residues: CASRPIPGLPAVTDTQYF. This chain joins TRBV7-3 and TRBJ2-3, with 7 bases identical to TRBD2. Germline lookup yields CDR1 SGHTA and CDR2 FQGTGA. Trimming removed 6 bases from V and 2 bases from J; junction bases left unmatched: 17. The CDR3 runs 18 residues.

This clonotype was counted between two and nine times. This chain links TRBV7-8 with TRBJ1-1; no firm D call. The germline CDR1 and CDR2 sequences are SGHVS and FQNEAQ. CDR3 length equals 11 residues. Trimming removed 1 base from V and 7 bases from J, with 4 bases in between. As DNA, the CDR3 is TGTGCCAGCAGCTTAGGACTTGAAGCTTTCTTT. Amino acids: CASSLGLEAFF.

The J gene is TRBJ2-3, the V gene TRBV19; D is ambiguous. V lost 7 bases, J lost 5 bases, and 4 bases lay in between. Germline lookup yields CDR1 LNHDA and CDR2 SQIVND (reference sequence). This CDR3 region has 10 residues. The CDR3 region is CASIGDTQYF. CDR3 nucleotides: TGTGCCAGTATTGGAGATACGCAGTATTTT.